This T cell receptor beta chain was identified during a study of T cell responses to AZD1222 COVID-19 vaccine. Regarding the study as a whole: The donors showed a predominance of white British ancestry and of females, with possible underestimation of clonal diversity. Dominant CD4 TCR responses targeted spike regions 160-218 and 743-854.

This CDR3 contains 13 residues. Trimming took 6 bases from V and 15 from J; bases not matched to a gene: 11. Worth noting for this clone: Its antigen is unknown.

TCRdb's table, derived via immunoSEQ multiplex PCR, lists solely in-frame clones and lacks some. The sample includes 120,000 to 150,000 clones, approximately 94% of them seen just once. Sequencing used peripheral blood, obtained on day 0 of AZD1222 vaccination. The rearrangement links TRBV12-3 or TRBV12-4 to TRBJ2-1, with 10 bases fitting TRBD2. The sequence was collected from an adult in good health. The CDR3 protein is CASRTTIAGGLFF. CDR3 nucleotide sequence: TGTGCCAGCAGGACCACAATAGCGGGAGGTCTGTTCTTC.